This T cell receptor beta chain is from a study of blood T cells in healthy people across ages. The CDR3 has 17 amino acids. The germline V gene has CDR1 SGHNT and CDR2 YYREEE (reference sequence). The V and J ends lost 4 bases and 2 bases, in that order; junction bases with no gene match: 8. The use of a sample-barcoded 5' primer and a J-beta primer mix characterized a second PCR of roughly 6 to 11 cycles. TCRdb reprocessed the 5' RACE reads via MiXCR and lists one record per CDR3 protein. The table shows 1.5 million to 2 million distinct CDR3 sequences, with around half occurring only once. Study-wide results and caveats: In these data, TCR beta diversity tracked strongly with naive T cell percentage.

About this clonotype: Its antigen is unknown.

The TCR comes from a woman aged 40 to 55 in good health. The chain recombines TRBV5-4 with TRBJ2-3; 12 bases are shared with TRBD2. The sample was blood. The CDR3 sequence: CASSLKTSGGNTDTQYF. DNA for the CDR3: TGTGCCAGCAGCCTAAAGACTAGCGGGGGAAACACAGATACGCAGTATTTT.